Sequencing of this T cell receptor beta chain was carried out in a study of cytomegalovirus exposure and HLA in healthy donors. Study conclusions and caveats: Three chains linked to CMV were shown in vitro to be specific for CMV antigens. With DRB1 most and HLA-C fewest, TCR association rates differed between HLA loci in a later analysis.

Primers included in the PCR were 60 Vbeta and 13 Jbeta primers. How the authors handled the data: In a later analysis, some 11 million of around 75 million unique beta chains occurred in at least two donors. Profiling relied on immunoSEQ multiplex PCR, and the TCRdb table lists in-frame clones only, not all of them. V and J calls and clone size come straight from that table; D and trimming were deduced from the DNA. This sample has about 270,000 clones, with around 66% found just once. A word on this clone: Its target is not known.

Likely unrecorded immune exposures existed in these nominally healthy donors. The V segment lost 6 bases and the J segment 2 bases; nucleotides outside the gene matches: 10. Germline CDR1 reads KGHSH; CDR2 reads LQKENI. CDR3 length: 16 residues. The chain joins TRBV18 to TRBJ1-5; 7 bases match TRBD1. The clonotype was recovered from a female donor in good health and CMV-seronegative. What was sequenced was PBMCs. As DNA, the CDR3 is TGTGCCAGCTCCCACCCCGACAGGGTAGGCAATCAGCCCCAGCATTTT. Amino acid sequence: CASSHPDRVGNQPQHF.